Here is one T cell receptor (beta chain) with its context. This clonotype has a handful of counts. Its recognized antigen is unknown. Per-base qualities were not stored, and no clone one base away is much larger. Library prep was done by 5' RACE. Sequencing took place on an Illumina HiSeq 2500. The second PCR ran for roughly 7 to 11 cycles and used a J-beta primer mix along with a sample-barcoded 5' primer. A unique molecular identifier was introduced onto each TCR beta cDNA molecule by a template-switch 5' adaptor carrying 12 random nucleotides. Each sample yielded at least 3 million CDR3-containing paired-end reads. The Mint cDNA synthesis kit, primed by a TRBC-specific oligonucleotide, was used to synthesize first-strand cDNA from all RNA. After uracil-DNA glycosylase treatment, a first 18-cycle PCR used universal primers M1SS and BC2_uni_R on all cDNA. On the authors' methods: For normalization, 1 million high-quality reads were randomly selected from each sample, with every read carrying a distinct molecular identifier. Instead of being binned into consensus sequences, reads with shared molecular identifiers were discarded. MiTCR, set to a Q25 quality threshold and the strictest error-elimination algorithm, was used for CDR3 identification, clonotype clustering and error correction. A nonparametric unseen species model with Euler transformation was used to estimate lower-bound total TCR beta diversity. Through fastp at Q25 and MiXCR, TCRdb rebuilt clones from the public reads, retaining in-frame beta chains. Each CDR3 protein gets just one entry, which takes the most common genes and DNA from the rows behind it. Here the V and J calls rest on TCRdb's processing, not on the authors' analysis. For this sample there are approximately 800,000 distinct CDR3 sequences; 50% to 65% appear just once. The leading ten clones occupy 41% of the sample.

Between the V and J ends, shortened by 1 base and 4 bases respectively, the junction contains 16 bases. CDR1 LGHNA and CDR2 YNFKEQ are derived from the germline V gene. The CDR3, from cysteine to phenylalanine, totals 17 residues. Only the CDR3 part of the read is kept: 51 bases, read in frame from the first base. The sample is drawn from a study of blood T cells in healthy people across ages (dated by TCRdb to about 2015). Context from the whole study: Template switching captured roughly one uniquely barcoded TCR beta cDNA molecule per two T cells in model experiments. Using deep sequencing normalized with unique cDNA molecular identifiers, the study measured how TCR beta repertoire diversity changes with age. The donors were divided into four age groups: young (average around 15 years), middle-aged (around 37), aged (under 70) and long-lived (about 79). To avoid experimental bias, donors of different ages were spread randomly across the sequencing lanes. Two additional independent replicas of 1 million unique cDNA reads from the same blood draw were analyzed for two donors (one aged 18 to 30 and one aged 80 or older).

Points the paper makes about the study in general: Compared with the aged group, the long-lived group had more naive CD4+ T cells, fewer expanded clones and increased TCR diversity, a pattern suggesting age selection. As age increased, observed TCR beta diversity per million T cells dropped in a roughly linear way, and a significant reduction was already evident by age 40. Estimates of total diversity based on one million sequenced T cells were regarded as lower bounds and as underestimates. Observed TCR beta diversity correlated strongly with the percentage of naive T cells measured by flow cytometry. Bulk unsorted PBMC profiling prevented conclusive comparison of naive and antigen-experienced compartments. Because the CMV infection status of the donors was unknown, age-related changes in expanded clonotypes may potentially have been confounded.

Donors were 35 to 40 systemically healthy Caucasian individuals from Russia aged roughly 6 to 100 years. Each donor gave ten milliliters of peripheral blood, collected into EDTA-treated Vacutainer tubes. Ficoll-Paque density-gradient centrifugation was used to isolate PBMCs, with at least 6 million obtained per sample. Total RNA, at least 5 micrograms per sample, was extracted from PBMCs with Trizol reagent. Naive CD45RAhigh/CD27high T cell percentages were measured by flow cytometry on a PBMC aliquot from every donor. The sequenced sample was blood. The chain links TRBV4-2 with TRBJ1-4; the D gene lacks a confident call. This clonotype was obtained from a man aged 80 or over in good health. The nucleotide sequence is TGTGCCAGCAGCCAAGGAGATATATCCGATTATAATGAAAAACTGTTTTTT. It is translated as CASSQGDISDYNEKLFF.